The clone carrying this T cell receptor beta chain was counted a single time. What it recognizes is unknown. Profiling relied on immunoSEQ multiplex PCR, and the TCRdb table lists in-frame clones only, not all of them. The sample has tens of thousands of clones; less than 85% are singletons. The germline V and J ends were trimmed by 7 bases and 1 base, with 7 bases remaining between them. The CDR3 is 12 amino acids. Germline CDR1 LNHDA, CDR2 SQIVND (reference sequence). The entry originates in a study of memory CD4+ T cells and cytomegalovirus serostatus. The study, taken as a whole, reports: CMV serostatus prediction reached median AUC approximately 0.96, or 0.89 with US-trained model.

Single viable CD3+CD4+CD8-CD45RO+ cells were sorted as the memory CD4+ T cells. The TCR comes from an adult in good health and CMV-seronegative. The sequenced sample consisted of memory CD4+ T cells from blood. The chain links TRBV19 to TRBJ1-2; D remains ambiguous. CDR3 bases: TGTGCCAGTAAAGAGCTTAACTATGGCTACACCTTC. Residues: CASKELNYGYTF.